The 10 T cell receptor beta chains below were found in one sample sequenced in a study of CD8 T cells in ankylosing spondylitis. Their antigens are not known. In TCRdb, the 5' RACE reads were re-called with MiXCR into one record per CDR3 protein. Counted here are 500,000 or so distinct CDR3 sequences, roughly 5% occurring once; the ten biggest clones make up 3% to 4.5%. Points from the study as a whole: Seven to nine highly homologous variants made up a TCR beta motif that seemed to typify ankylosing spondylitis blood.

The sequencing sample was made of blood, either unsorted or a sorted T cell fraction (not recorded which). These receptors all stem from a male donor with ankylosing spondylitis.

This clonotype was observed a few times. The chain carries TRBV29-1 and TRBJ1-4; D perhaps matches TRBD1 (5 bases). The CDR3 has 16 amino acids. The V end lost 1 base, the J end lost 3 bases, and 15 bases lay between the germline ends. Germline CDR1 is SQVTM and CDR2 is ANQGSEA. In nucleotides, the CDR3 is TGCAGCGTTGAAGTTCTAGGGGTCGGGGCTAATGAAAAACTGTTTTTT. It is translated as CSVEVLGVGANEKLFF.

This clonotype was counted ten times or more. The rearrangement uses TRBV7-2 and TRBJ2-3; possibly TRBD2 for D (6 bases). The CDR3 contains 15 residues. V was shortened by 5 bases and J by 3 bases, with 15 bases between the two germline ends. Looked up from germline, CDR1 is SGHTA and CDR2 is FQGNSA. CDR3 loop: CASSAPGSGTDTQYF. For the CDR3, the DNA is TGTGCCAGCAGCGCCCCCGGGAGTGGGACAGATACGCAGTATTTT.

This clonotype was observed many times. This sequence joins TRBV5-5 and TRBJ1-6; D not resolved. CDR3 length equals 13 residues. From germline, CDR1 is SGHKS and CDR2 YYEKEE (reference sequence). V lost 0 bases and J 10 bases, leaving 8 bases between the germline ends. The CDR3: CASSLDLESPLHF. The CDR3 DNA follows: TGTGCCAGCAGCTTGGATTTGGAGTCACCCCTCCACTTT.

This clonotype was found many times. The chain combines TRBV11-2 with TRBJ2-7, with 11 bases that match TRBD2. The V gene's germline CDR1 is SGHAT and CDR2 FQNNGV. V shed 5 bases and J 0 bases; nucleotides not matched to a gene: 9. This CDR3 region has 17 residues. This chain's CDR3 is CASSRGGLAGSSYEQYF. Here the CDR3 DNA reads TGTGCCAGCAGCCGCGGTGGACTAGCGGGTAGCTCCTACGAGCAGTACTTC.

This clonotype has ten or more counts. J is TRBJ1-1 and V is TRBV12-3 or TRBV12-4; no clear D gene. The CDR3 has 15 amino acids. V gave up 1 base and J gave up 4 bases, with 13 bases separating them. This CDR3 reads CASSLVAGGGTEAFF. DNA for the CDR3: TGTGCCAGCAGTTTAGTGGCAGGTGGAGGCACTGAAGCTTTCTTT.

In its sample, this clonotype was seen many times. The chain employs TRBV12-3 or TRBV12-4 and TRBJ1-5; D gene ambiguous. There are 13 residues in the CDR3. Trimming cost V 6 bases and J 3 bases, with 9 bases left between them. CDR3 DNA: TGTGCCAGCAGATCCGGCCCCAATCAGCCCCAGCATTTT. Its translation: CASRSGPNQPQHF.

This clonotype has ten or more counts. J is TRBJ1-3 and V is TRBV4-3; D gene ambiguous. V shed 0 bases and J shed 4 bases, with 19 bases lying between them. Germline CDR1 LGHNA, CDR2 YSLEER. This CDR3 is 18 amino acids long. Written as DNA, the CDR3 is TGCGCCAGCAGCCAAGATCACCCCCTGGAGGGTTCAGGAAACACCATATATTTT. It translates to CASSQDHPLEGSGNTIYF.

The sample holds many counts of this clonotype. V is TRBV10-1 and J is TRBJ2-1; no firm D call. CDR3 size: 16 residues. Per germline, CDR1 WNHNN and CDR2 SYGVQD (reference sequence). V was shortened by 0 bases and J by 4 bases, with 13 bases between the two germline ends. The CDR3 reads CASSESGESSYNEQFF. In DNA form, the CDR3 reads TGCGCCAGCAGTGAGTCGGGTGAGTCTTCGTACAATGAGCAGTTCTTC.

This clonotype was picked up many times. This chain joins TRBV7-2 and TRBJ2-1; D is undetermined. The CDR3 is 14 amino acids. Deletions cut 5 bases from V and 3 bases from J, with 11 bases between. Germline V gives CDR1 SGHTA, CDR2 FQGNSA. DNA of the CDR3: TGTGCCAGCAGCCGTGACAAGAACTACAATGAGCAGTTCTTC. Translated, it gives CASSRDKNYNEQFF.

This clonotype came up many times. This chain joins TRBV29-1 and TRBJ2-2; D gene ambiguous. V dropped 5 bases and J dropped 2 bases, with 12 bases sitting between them. The CDR3 contains 14 residues. Germline values: CDR1 SQVTM, CDR2 ANQGSEA. The CDR3 protein is CSVRTVLNTGELFF. The DNA of the CDR3 is TGCAGCGTTCGAACAGTTCTAAACACCGGGGAGCTGTTTTTT.